These 32 T cell receptor beta chains share one sample of origin, sequenced in a study of shared clonotypes between healthy human individuals. The repertoire was sequenced with immunoSEQ multiplex PCR; TCRdb's copy has only in-frame clones and lacks some. The sample lists about 2.4 million clones, about 92% occurring once. Sequenced material: naive CD4+ T cells sorted from blood. As for subset: CD45RA+ positively selected. All receptors come from a man younger than 30 in good health.

The chain recombines TRBV10-3 with TRBJ1-1, with a possible D match to TRBD1 (6 bases). The germline CDR1 and CDR2 sequences are ENHRY and SYGVKD. The V and J ends lost 11 bases and 1 base respectively, with 17 bases between them. The CDR3 has 14 amino acids. The CDR3 is CASKRQVENTEAFF. The CDR3, as DNA: TGTGCCTCCAAACGACAGGTGGAGAACACTGAAGCTTTCTTT.

A note on this clone: This sample also contains other DNA sequences that code for the same CDR3. The V gene is TRBV5-1, the J gene TRBJ1-6; D gene uncertain. Trimming left V 1 base short and J 6 bases short, with 8 bases between. The CDR3 contains 14 residues. Germline-derived CDR1 and CDR2 are SGHRS and YFSETQ. CDR3 DNA sequence: TGCGCCAGCAGCTTGACGGGCGGTAATTCACCCCTCCACTTT. It codes for CASSLTGGNSPLHF.

V is TRBV4-1 and J is TRBJ1-5; D not resolved. The CDR3 consists of 15 residues. V dropped 3 bases and J dropped 11 bases, with 20 bases sitting between them. Germline lookup yields CDR1 MGHRA and CDR2 YSYEKL. The CDR3 loop reads CASSHEGSLMVAQHF. CDR3 DNA: TGCGCCAGCAGCCACGAGGGCAGCTTGATGGTAGCCCAGCATTTT.

The chain is built from TRBV6-1 and TRBJ2-5; D gene uncertain. The CDR3 runs 15 residues. V lost 2 bases, J lost 1 base, and 11 bases lay in between. CDR1 and CDR2 (germline): MNHNS, SASEGT. CDR3 sequence: CASSESKGPQETQYF. CDR3 nucleotides: TGTGCCAGCAGTGAATCTAAGGGCCCCCAAGAGACCCAGTACTTC.

As to this clone: Its ends do not fully match the called genes, so a read error is possible. The chain links TRBV2 to TRBJ2-1; D call uncertain. Germline V gives CDR1 SNHLY, CDR2 FYNNEI. This CDR3 is built from 12 residues. CDR3 nucleotides: TGTGCCAGCAGAGAAGTAGAATTTGAGCAGTTCTTC. Protein product: CASREVEFEQFF.

The chain links TRBV7-8 to TRBJ2-2; the D gene is possibly TRBD2 (5 bases). The V gene's germline CDR1 is SGHVS and CDR2 FQNEAQ. Between the trimmed V and J ends, which lost 5 bases and 3 bases, there was a span of 13 bases. The CDR3 covers 15 residues. The CDR3 DNA is TGTGCCAGCAGCGTGGAGGTGTGGGACACCGGGGAGCTGTTTTTT. Amino acids: CASSVEVWDTGELFF.

As regards this clone: This same CDR3 is encoded by further DNA sequences in the sample. The gene calls are TRBV19 and TRBJ2-3; D call uncertain. V was clipped by 1 base and J by 0 bases, with 5 bases between them. The CDR3 has 14 amino acids. Germline V CDR1 and CDR2: LNHDA, SQIVND (reference sequence). The CDR3 loop is CASSIGASTDTQYF. In DNA form, the CDR3 reads TGTGCCAGTAGTATAGGTGCCAGCACAGATACGCAGTATTTT.

The DNA of the CDR3 is TGTGCCAGCAGGGCTAGCGGGGGTTACAATGAGCAGTTCTTC. As protein: CASRASGGYNEQFF. This chain links TRBV6-5 with TRBJ2-1, with 10 bases that match TRBD2. Germline-derived CDR1 and CDR2 are MNHEY and SVGAGI. V lost 6 bases and J lost 4; bases outside the gene matches: 3. The CDR3 extends over 14 amino acids.

The chain is built from TRBV6-1 and TRBJ1-5, with 8 nucleotides matching TRBD1. Germline V gene lookup returns CDR1 MNHNS and CDR2 SASEGT. CDR3 length: 13 residues. The junction had 8 bases not matched to a gene; V was cut back by 10 bases and J by 6 bases. The CDR3 DNA is TGTGCCACTGGACAGGGTCGTGGTCAGCCCCAGCATTTT. Protein: CATGQGRGQPQHF.

This chain links TRBV6-6 with TRBJ1-5; a possible D gene is TRBD1 (6 bases). Per germline, CDR1 MNHNY and CDR2 SVGAGI (reference sequence). This CDR3 contains 14 residues. V gave up 5 bases and J gave up 6 bases, with 14 bases separating them. The CDR3 region is CASSKSRGGQPQHF. Here the CDR3 DNA reads TGTGCCAGCAGTAAATCGAGGGGGGGTCAGCCCCAGCATTTT.

V gene TRBV9 combines with J gene TRBJ1-6, with 8 bases matching TRBD1. The germline V gene encodes CDR1 SGDLS and CDR2 YYNGEE. This CDR3 contains 15 residues. Trimming removed 4 bases from V and 6 bases from J; junction bases left unmatched: 6. The CDR3 DNA reads TGTGCCAGCAGCCCGAGGACAGGGAGTAATTCACCCCTCCACTTT. It translates to CASSPRTGSNSPLHF.

The CDR3 loop is CAWSVDGGGANEQFF. The DNA of the CDR3 is TGTGCCTGGAGTGTAGACGGCGGGGGGGCCAATGAGCAGTTCTTC. The V gene is TRBV30, the J gene TRBJ2-1; TRBD2 agrees at 9 bases. Germline V gene lookup returns CDR1 GTSNPN and CDR2 SVGIG (reference sequence). The CDR3 loop spans 15 amino acids. V shed 0 bases and J 6 bases; nucleotides not matched to a gene: 6.

This chain uses TRBV6-5 with TRBJ1-1; no definite D call. V was cut by 0 bases and J by 3 bases, with 11 bases left in between. The germline CDR1 and CDR2 sequences are MNHEY and SVGAGI. CDR3 length: 15 residues. The DNA for the CDR3 is TGTGCCAGCAGTTACTCGGTGGGCTGGGACACTGAAGCTTTCTTT. Its protein is CASSYSVGWDTEAFF.

A single count supports this clone. This CDR3 is CASSLLTTGVMGNEQFF. DNA of the CDR3: TGCGCCAGCAGCTTGCTAACTACAGGGGTGATGGGCAATGAGCAGTTCTTC. This chain uses TRBV5-1 with TRBJ2-1; 7 bases agree with TRBD1. Losses at the gene ends were 1 base for V and 6 bases for J; bases not matched to a gene: 13. The germline V gene has CDR1 SGHRS and CDR2 YFSETQ. The CDR3 covers 17 residues.

The V gene is TRBV27, the J gene TRBJ2-7; 7 bases fit TRBD1. The germline V gene has CDR1 MNHEY and CDR2 SMNVEV (reference sequence). The CDR3 sequence is 16 residues long. V shed 5 bases, J shed 0 bases, and the junction held 10 bases outside the gene matches. The CDR3 sequence is CASSRIPGQPSYEQYF. The CDR3 nucleotides read TGTGCCAGCAGTCGTATCCCGGGACAGCCCTCCTACGAGCAGTACTTC.

V and J are TRBV10-3 and TRBJ2-1; 15 bases agree with TRBD2. This CDR3 has 16 residues. The V gene end was trimmed by 4 bases and the J gene end by 7 bases; junction bases not matched to a gene: 5. Looked up from germline, CDR1 is ENHRY and CDR2 is SYGVKD. CDR3 bases: TGTGCCATCAGTGGCGGACTAGCGGGAGGGGGTAATGAGCAGTTCTTC. This translates into CAISGGLAGGGNEQFF.

The rearrangement joins TRBV7-2 to TRBJ2-1; 9 nucleotides align to TRBD1. Looked up from germline, CDR1 is SGHTA and CDR2 is FQGNSA. CDR3 length: 14 residues. J was trimmed by 7 bases and V by 5 bases; bases with no gene match: 6. CDR3 sequence reads: CASSQDRGSNEQFF. In DNA form, the CDR3 reads TGTGCCAGCAGCCAGGACAGGGGATCAAATGAGCAGTTCTTC.

This clone was seen just once. The rearrangement links TRBV13 to TRBJ2-7, with D possibly called TRBD1 or TRBD2 (5 bases each). Trimming took off 2 bases at V and 1 base at J, with 9 bases between the two ends. The germline V gene encodes CDR1 PRHDT and CDR2 FYEKMQ (reference sequence). This CDR3 region has 14 residues. CDR3 sequence: CASSLLGRSYEQYF. In DNA form, the CDR3 reads TGTGCCAGCAGCTTACTGGGACGGTCCTACGAGCAGTACTTC.

V is TRBV25-1 and J is TRBJ2-3, with D possibly TRBD1 on 6 matching bases. Germline lookup yields CDR1 MGHDK and CDR2 SYGVNS. This CDR3 is built from 15 residues. Trimming removed 3 bases from V and 5 bases from J, with 15 bases in between. The CDR3 loop reads CASSDGGRPGDTQYF. In nucleotides, the CDR3 is TGTGCCAGCAGTGATGGGGGCCGACCTGGAGATACGCAGTATTTT.

The chain carries TRBV6-1 and TRBJ1-4, with a weak D call TRBD1 (5 bases). The CDR3 extends over 16 amino acids. V lost 4 bases and J 4 bases, leaving 16 bases between the germline ends. Germline V gene lookup returns CDR1 MNHNS and CDR2 SASEGT. The CDR3 bases are TGTGCCAGCAGTGGAGATGGGGGGACCAATAATGAAAAACTGTTTTTT. This translates into CASSGDGGTNNEKLFF.

The chain has TRBV21-1 and TRBJ1-1; TRBD1, as called in the table, went unchecked against the DNA. TRBV21-1 is given as a pseudogene. The CDR3 loop spans 11 amino acids. CDR3 residues: CASSKGHTAFF. CDR3 bases: TGTGCCAGCAGCAAGGGACATACGGCTTTCTTT.

V gene TRBV21-1 combines with J gene TRBJ2-7; TRBD1, the D gene given by the table, was not confirmed from the DNA. TRBV21-1 constitutes a pseudogene. The CDR3 consists of 14 residues. CDR3 DNA: TGTGCCAGCAGCAAATACAACAGCTCCTACGAGCAGTACTTC. Residues: CASSKYNSSYEQYF.

This clone was observed once. The gene calls are TRBV21-1 and TRBJ1-6; TRBD1, as called in the table, went unchecked against the DNA. TRBV21-1 is a known pseudogene. The CDR3 totals 15 residues. CDR3 residues: CASFPTARVVSPLHF. The CDR3 DNA reads TGTGCCAGCTTCCCGACGGCCAGGGTGGTTTCACCCCTCCACTTT.

Concerning this clone itself: Other DNA sequences from this sample encode an identical CDR3 as well. This chain connects TRBV6-1 to TRBJ2-7; D is unclear. V was clipped by 6 bases and J by 0 bases, with 6 bases between them. CDR1 MNHNS and CDR2 SASEGT come from the germline V gene. This CDR3 spans 12 amino acids. The CDR3 coding sequence is TGTGCCAGCAGGGGTTCCTCCTACGAGCAGTACTTC. It codes for CASRGSSYEQYF.

The chain recombines TRBV28 with TRBJ2-1, with 9 positions matching TRBD2. J lost 7 bases, V lost 6 bases, and 10 bases had no gene match. The CDR3 has 15 amino acids. Germline CDR1 is MDHEN and CDR2 is SYDVKM. Here the CDR3 DNA reads TGTGCCAGCAGAACCTCGGGACTAGCTAATAATGAGCAGTTCTTC. This codes for CASRTSGLANNEQFF.

This chain links TRBV4-1 with TRBJ2-3, with 11 bases fitting TRBD2. After removal of 4 bases from V and 12 bases from J, the junction contained 12 bases not matched to a gene. Germline V lookup: CDR1 MGHRA, CDR2 YSYEKL. This CDR3 spans 15 amino acids. CDR3 sequence reads: CASSRDSGGGEVQYF. The DNA of the CDR3 is TGCGCCAGCAGCCGTGATAGCGGGGGGGGCGAGGTCCAGTATTTT.

The V call is TRBV5-1, the J call TRBJ2-3; the D gene is possibly TRBD1 (5 bases). Germline loops: CDR1 SGHRS, CDR2 YFSETQ. CDR3 size: 15 residues. Trimming cost V 1 base and J 3 bases, with 12 bases left between them. The CDR3 region is CASSLNSAGTDTQYF. The CDR3 DNA reads as TGCGCCAGCAGCTTGAACTCGGCAGGGACAGATACGCAGTATTTT.

The V and J genes are TRBV6-1 and TRBJ1-1; D might be TRBD1 (5 bases). With 6 bases removed from V and 6 bases from J, the gap between germline ends came to 14 bases. Germline V gives CDR1 MNHNS, CDR2 SASEGT. The CDR3 is 13 residues long. CDR3 bases: TGTGCCAGCAGAGTTCCCGACAGAGCTGAAGCTTTCTTT. It encodes CASRVPDRAEAFF.

J is TRBJ1-6 and V is TRBV27; maybe TRBD1 (5 bases). V lost 5 bases to trimming and J lost 7 bases, with 12 bases between them. Germline CDR1 reads MNHEY; CDR2 reads SMNVEV (reference sequence). The CDR3 covers 14 residues. The CDR3 region is CASSLGRLNSPLHF. The CDR3 region has the DNA TGTGCCAGCAGTCTGGGACGTTTAAATTCACCCCTCCACTTT.

The chain combines TRBV6-5 with TRBJ2-7; D remains unclear. The V and J ends lost 4 bases and 1 base respectively, with 17 bases between them. Germline CDR1 is MNHEY and CDR2 is SVGAGI. This CDR3 has 16 amino acids. CDR3 sequence (DNA): TGTGCCAGCAGTTCCCATCCGACGGGCAGATCCTACGAGCAGTACTTC. Translated, it gives CASSSHPTGRSYEQYF.

This clone is a singleton in its sample. V is TRBV7-6 and J is TRBJ2-2; TRBD2 is a possible D gene (7 bases). Trimming stripped 5 bases from V and 0 bases from J, with 16 bases between. In germline, CDR1 is SGHVS, CDR2 FNYEAQ. The length of the CDR3 is 17 residues. CDR3 protein: CASSPRGGIANTGELFF. CDR3 nucleotide sequence: TGTGCCAGCAGCCCCAGGGGAGGGATCGCGAACACCGGGGAGCTGTTTTTT.

This clone was found a few times. The chain has TRBV19 and TRBJ1-6; weak D call: TRBD1 (6 bases). Per germline, CDR1 LNHDA and CDR2 SQIVND (reference sequence). V was shortened by 4 bases and J by 9 bases, with 16 bases between the two germline ends. The CDR3 contains 15 residues. The CDR3 region is CASSTGQWVGSPLHF. In DNA form, the CDR3 reads TGTGCCAGTAGTACTGGACAGTGGGTAGGTTCACCCCTCCACTTT.